This record concerns one T cell receptor beta chain sequence. Its cognate antigen is unknown. These data are taken from a study of shared clonotypes between healthy human individuals. Study-level points and caveats: Relative to memory subsets, naive subsets generally showed larger estimated richness.

Sequencing used immunoSEQ multiplex PCR; TCRdb keeps in-frame clones, though not all of them. The sample has under 2,000,000 clones, around 96% seen once. CD45RO-negative CD8 cells positively selected for CCR7 made up the naive population, which excluded terminally differentiated effector memory CD45RA+ cells. The CDR3 runs to 15 residues. CDR1 MNHEY and CDR2 SVGAGI come from the germline V gene. Trimming cost V 5 bases and J 4 bases; bases outside gene matches: 9. Sequencing used naive CD8+ T cells sorted from blood. The source of this sequence is a man between 18 and 35 years old in good health. The chain carries TRBV6-5 and TRBJ1-2, with 8 bases lining up with TRBD1. The CDR3 DNA is TGTGCCAGCAGTCAAACAGGGGGTGATTCCTATGGCTACACCTTC. Translation: CASSQTGGDSYGYTF.